A selection of T cell receptor beta chains follows, all from one sample in a study of T-cell reconstitution after alpha-beta-depleted transplantation in children. TCRdb passed the PCR reads through MiXCR, listing each CDR3 protein once. The sample includes approximately 590,000 distinct CDR3 sequences, under 12% of them seen just once. The specimen comprised PBMCs from the stem cell graft donor, sampled from the stem cell graft. These receptors were obtained from a human donor who donated a stem cell graft to a child with acute myeloid leukemia. Each CDR3 is given with its conserved first and last residue. D genes are given only for firm matches. A clone size is listed for some rows: how often the clone was seen (once, few, many), or a class if it is expanded.

J gene: TRBJ2-5; V gene: TRBV7-9; clone size: .; D gene: TRBD2; CDR3 DNA: TGTGCCTGCTGGCGGGAGGGCCGTTTTCAAGAGACCCAGTACTTC; CDR3 protein: CACWREGRFQETQYF
J gene: TRBJ1-1; V gene: TRBV29-1; clone size: many; D gene: .; CDR3 DNA: TGCAGCGCTTCGTGGGGGCTTAACACTGAAGCTTTCTTT; CDR3 protein: CSASWGLNTEAFF
J gene: TRBJ2-1; V gene: TRBV18; clone size: .; D gene: .; CDR3 DNA: TGTGCCAGCTCATTCTCATTTTCCCGAGGCTACAATGAGCAGTTCTTC; CDR3 protein: CASSFSFSRGYNEQFF
J gene: TRBJ2-4; V gene: TRBV20-1; clone size: many; D gene: TRBD1; CDR3 DNA: TGCAGTGCTAGGGGGACAGGGACCAAAAACATTCAGTACTTC; CDR3 protein: CSARGTGTKNIQYF
J gene: TRBJ2-1; V gene: TRBV21-1; clone size: .; D gene: .; CDR3 DNA: TGTGCCAGCAGGATCCGGGACAGCAACAATGAGCAGTTCTTC; CDR3 protein: CASRIRDSNNEQFF
J gene: TRBJ2-3; V gene: TRBV6-5; clone size: few; D gene: .; CDR3 DNA: TGTGCCAGCACTAGTAGCACAGATACGCAGTATTTT; CDR3 protein: CASTSSTDTQYF
J gene: TRBJ2-1; V gene: TRBV20-1; clone size: few; D gene: TRBD2; CDR3 DNA: TGCAGTGCTAGACTCTCTAGCGGGAGAAGATACAATGAGCAGTTCTTC; CDR3 protein: CSARLSSGRRYNEQFF
J gene: TRBJ2-1; V gene: TRBV5-1; clone size: .; D gene: .; CDR3 DNA: TGCGCCAGCAGCTTGGATCAGGCCTCGAGCTCCTACAATGAGCAGTTCTTC; CDR3 protein: CASSLDQASSSYNEQFF
J gene: TRBJ2-3; V gene: TRBV24-1; clone size: few; D gene: TRBD2; CDR3 DNA: TGTGCCACCAGTGACAAGACGGGACTAGTCACAGATACGCAGTATTTT; CDR3 protein: CATSDKTGLVTDTQYF
J gene: TRBJ2-5; V gene: TRBV29-1; clone size: .; D gene: TRBD2; CDR3 DNA: TGCAGCGTCGCAACTAGCGGCCAAGAGACCCAGTACTTC; CDR3 protein: CSVATSGQETQYF
J gene: TRBJ2-7; V gene: TRBV27; clone size: many; D gene: TRBD1; CDR3 DNA: TGTGCCAGCAGTTTCCTAGGGACAGGGGCCTACGAGCAGTACTTC; CDR3 protein: CASSFLGTGAYEQYF
J gene: TRBJ2-7; V gene: TRBV19; clone size: many; D gene: .; CDR3 DNA: TGTGCCAGTAGAAATACAGGTGCCTACGAGCAGTACTTC; CDR3 protein: CASRNTGAYEQYF
J gene: TRBJ2-7; V gene: TRBV10-3; clone size: many; D gene: TRBD1; CDR3 DNA: TGTGCCATCAGTGCACAGGGGAACGAGCAGTACTTC; CDR3 protein: CAISAQGNEQYF
J gene: TRBJ2-7; V gene: TRBV5-1; clone size: few; D gene: TRBD2; CDR3 DNA: TGCGCCAGCACCAAGCTTCCTACTAGCGGGAGGGCCTACGAGCAGTACTTC; CDR3 protein: CASTKLPTSGRAYEQYF
J gene: TRBJ2-2; V gene: TRBV2; clone size: many; D gene: TRBD1; CDR3 DNA: TGTGCCAGCATCCGCAGGGGGCGTGACACCGGGGAGCTGTTTTTT; CDR3 protein: CASIRRGRDTGELFF
J gene: TRBJ2-1; V gene: TRBV7-2; clone size: many; D gene: .; CDR3 DNA: TGTGCCAGCAGTGGGACTGCCCGCCTGAATGAGCAGTTCTTC; CDR3 protein: CASSGTARLNEQFF
J gene: TRBJ2-1; V gene: TRBV5-1; clone size: .; D gene: .; CDR3 DNA: TGCGCCACCAAAGCGGAGGGGCCAAACAATGAGCAGTTCTTC; CDR3 protein: CATKAEGPNNEQFF
J gene: TRBJ2-5; V gene: TRBV7-9; clone size: few; D gene: TRBD1; CDR3 DNA: TGTGCCAGCAGCCCACCGGGACAGGGCTACATCGGGGGGACCCAGTACTTC; CDR3 protein: CASSPPGQGYIGGTQYF
J gene: TRBJ2-1; V gene: TRBV20-1; clone size: many; D gene: TRBD1; CDR3 DNA: TGCAGTGCGACCCCTACGGACAGGGTCTACAATGAGCAGTTCTTC; CDR3 protein: CSATPTDRVYNEQFF
J gene: TRBJ2-2; V gene: TRBV20-1; clone size: many; D gene: TRBD2; CDR3 DNA: TGCAGTGCTAGAAATAGCGGGAGGGCCGCGACCGGGGAGCTGTTTTTT; CDR3 protein: CSARNSGRAATGELFF
J gene: TRBJ2-7; V gene: TRBV7-2; clone size: many; D gene: .; CDR3 DNA: TGTGCCAGCAGTTCCAATTCCTACGAGCAGTACTTC; CDR3 protein: CASSSNSYEQYF
J gene: TRBJ2-5; V gene: TRBV7-2; clone size: few; D gene: TRBD2; CDR3 DNA: TGTGCCTCCGCCAGCGGGAGTACCCAAGAGACCCAGTACTTC; CDR3 protein: CASASGSTQETQYF
J gene: TRBJ1-3; V gene: TRBV28; clone size: many; D gene: TRBD1; CDR3 DNA: TGTGCCAGCAGTTTATTAACCGGGACAGGGATGAAAAACACCATATATTTT; CDR3 protein: CASSLLTGTGMKNTIYF
J gene: TRBJ2-7; V gene: TRBV4-3; clone size: .; D gene: .; CDR3 DNA: TGCGCCAGCAGCCGGACTCGGAACTCCTGCGAGCAGTACTTC; CDR3 protein: CASSRTRNSCEQYF
J gene: TRBJ2-1; V gene: TRBV6-1; clone size: few; D gene: TRBD2; CDR3 DNA: TGTGCCAGCACCTACGGGCGGGAGACCAATGAGCAGTTCTTC; CDR3 protein: CASTYGRETNEQFF
J gene: TRBJ2-3; V gene: TRBV20-1; clone size: many; D gene: .; CDR3 DNA: TGCAGTGCCAGAGCGGTCACAGATACGCAGTATTTT; CDR3 protein: CSARAVTDTQYF
J gene: TRBJ1-2; V gene: TRBV5-1; clone size: once; D gene: .; CDR3 DNA: TGCGCCAGCAGCTTGGGTGGGCCCCTCGATGGCTACACCTTC; CDR3 protein: CASSLGGPLDGYTF
J gene: TRBJ2-1; V gene: TRBV20-1; clone size: .; D gene: .; CDR3 DNA: TGCAGTGCTAGAGATTCCAGCGGGCGGGGTCGGGTTGAGCAGTTCTTC; CDR3 protein: CSARDSSGRGRVEQFF
J gene: TRBJ1-1; V gene: TRBV20-1; clone size: few; D gene: .; CDR3 DNA: TGCAGTGCTAGCCCCCCCAGCGGGACTGAAGCTTTCTTT; CDR3 protein: CSASPPSGTEAFF
J gene: TRBJ2-1; V gene: TRBV15; clone size: many; D gene: TRBD2; CDR3 DNA: TGTGCCACCAGCAGAGGACCGGGACTAGCGGGGAATGAGCAGTTCTTC; CDR3 protein: CATSRGPGLAGNEQFF
J gene: TRBJ2-7; V gene: TRBV3-1; clone size: few; D gene: TRBD2; CDR3 DNA: TGTGCCAGCAGCCATCTTAGCGGGGTGGTGGCCTACGAGCAGTACTTC; CDR3 protein: CASSHLSGVVAYEQYF